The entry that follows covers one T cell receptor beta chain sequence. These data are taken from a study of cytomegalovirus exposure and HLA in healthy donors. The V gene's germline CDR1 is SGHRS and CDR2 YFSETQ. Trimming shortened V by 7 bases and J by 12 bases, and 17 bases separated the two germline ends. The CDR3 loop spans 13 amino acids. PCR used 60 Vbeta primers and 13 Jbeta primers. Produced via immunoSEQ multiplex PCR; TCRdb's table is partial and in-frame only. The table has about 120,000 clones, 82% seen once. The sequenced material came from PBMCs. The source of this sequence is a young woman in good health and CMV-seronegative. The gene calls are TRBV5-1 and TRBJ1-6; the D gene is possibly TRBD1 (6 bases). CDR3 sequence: CASSPQGNGPLHF. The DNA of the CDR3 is TGCGCCAGCTCCCCACAGGGAAATGGACCCCTCCACTTT.